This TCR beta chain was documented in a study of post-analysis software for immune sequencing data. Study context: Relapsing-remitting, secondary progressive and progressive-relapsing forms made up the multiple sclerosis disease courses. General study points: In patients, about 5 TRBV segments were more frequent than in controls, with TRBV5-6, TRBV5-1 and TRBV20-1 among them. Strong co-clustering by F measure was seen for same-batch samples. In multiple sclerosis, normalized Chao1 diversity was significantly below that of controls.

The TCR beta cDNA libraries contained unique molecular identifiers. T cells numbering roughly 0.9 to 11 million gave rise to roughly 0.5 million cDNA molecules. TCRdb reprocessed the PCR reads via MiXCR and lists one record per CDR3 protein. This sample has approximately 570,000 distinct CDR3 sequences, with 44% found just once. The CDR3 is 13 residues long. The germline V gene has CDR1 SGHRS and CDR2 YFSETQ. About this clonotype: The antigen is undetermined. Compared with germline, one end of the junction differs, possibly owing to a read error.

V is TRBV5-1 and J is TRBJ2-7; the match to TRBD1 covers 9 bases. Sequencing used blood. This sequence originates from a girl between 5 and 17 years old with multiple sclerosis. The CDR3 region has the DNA TGTGCCAGCAGTCCGGGACAGGGCCCCGAGCAGTACTTC. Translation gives CASSPGQGPEQYF. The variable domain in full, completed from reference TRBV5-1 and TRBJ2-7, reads KAGVTQTPRYLIKTRGQQVTLSCSPISGHRSVSWYQQTPGQGLQFLFEYFSETQRNKGNFPGRFSGRQFSNSRSEMNVSTLELGDSALYLCASSPGQGPEQYFGPGTRLTVT.